This T cell receptor beta chain was sequenced for a study of liver allograft versus peripheral blood T cells. Study details: A comparison was made between T cell receptor repertoires in transplanted livers and those in recipients' peripheral blood.

This clonotype is labeled as medium-sized. Germline V CDR1 and CDR2: DFQATT, SNEGSKA (reference sequence). The germline V and J ends were trimmed by 6 bases and 3 bases, with 14 bases remaining between them. This CDR3 has 13 amino acids. From the reads, TCRdb called clonotypes with MiXCR, one entry per CDR3 protein. The sample consists of 3,000 to 4,000 distinct CDR3 sequences, about 16% of them appearing once. This clonotype originated in a human patient who had a liver transplant. Some T cells may be graft donor cells. The chain couples TRBV20-1 to TRBJ1-1; no clear D. The CDR3 sequence is CSAPEGAYTEAFF. The CDR3 DNA follows: TGCAGTGCCCCTGAGGGAGCATACACTGAAGCTTTCTTT.